One and the same sample provided the 28 T cell receptor beta chains below, sequenced in a study of blood T cell repertoires in COVID-19. The table came from immunoSEQ multiplex PCR; TCRdb's copy has only in-frame clones and leaves some out. The profile covers more than 95,000 clones, with 90% to 95% appearing a single time and roughly 6% taken by the ten largest. The sample consisted of peripheral blood. All receptors come from a human donor in a cohort sampled during active COVID-19.

This clone is a singleton in its sample. The chain is built from TRBV25-1 and TRBJ2-2; weak D call: TRBD1 (6 bases). The germline gives CDR1 MGHDK, CDR2 SYGVNS. The CDR3 runs to 15 residues. V gave up 5 bases and J gave up 3 bases, with 13 bases separating them. CDR3 nucleotide sequence: TGTGCCAGCAGTTTAGGGGGTTCTTACACCGGGGAGCTGTTTTTT. This encodes CASSLGGSYTGELFF.

The chain combines TRBV30 with TRBJ1-5; a weak D match, TRBD1 (6 bases). V was shortened by 4 bases and J by 2 bases, with 9 bases between the two germline ends. CDR3 length equals 13 residues. From germline, CDR1 is GTSNPN and CDR2 SVGIG (reference sequence). CDR3 sequence (DNA): TGTGCCTGGACAGGGGACGGCAATCAGCCCCAGCATTTT. Protein sequence: CAWTGDGNQPQHF.

The chain employs TRBV25-1 and TRBJ1-2; no definite D call. V was trimmed by 2 bases and J by 7 bases, leaving 17 bases between them. The CDR3 has 15 amino acids. CDR1 and CDR2 from the germline V gene are MGHDK and SYGVNS. The CDR3: CASSEPQTSTFGYTF. Written as DNA, the CDR3 is TGTGCCAGCAGTGAACCCCAAACTTCTACGTTTGGCTACACCTTC.

The chain couples TRBV2 to TRBJ1-3; no firm D call. Germline assignment: CDR1 SNHLY and CDR2 FYNNEI. CDR3 length: 15 residues. The germline V and J ends were trimmed by 3 bases and 0 bases, with 9 bases remaining between them. The CDR3 spells CASSDRSDSGNTIYF. CDR3 in DNA: TGTGCCAGCAGTGACCGCAGCGACTCTGGAAACACCATATATTTT.

This clone appeared a single time. The rearrangement uses TRBV24-1 and TRBJ2-5, with a weak D call TRBD2 (5 bases). The length of the CDR3 is 15 residues. Germline assignment: CDR1 KGHDR and CDR2 SFDVKD. Trimming removed 4 bases at V and 2 bases at J, with 13 bases between. DNA of the CDR3: TGTGCCACCAGTGACCCGGGGAGTAGACAAGAGACCCAGTACTTC. Residues: CATSDPGSRQETQYF.

The chain links TRBV6-4 to TRBJ2-3; 7 nucleotides align to TRBD2. Germline CDR1 reads MRHNA; CDR2 reads SNTAGT. Unmatched junction bases numbered 2, after V lost 4 bases and J lost 1 base. The CDR3 length is 14 residues. This CDR3 is CASSAAGGTDTQYF. In DNA, the CDR3 is TGTGCCAGCAGTGCCGCGGGAGGCACAGATACGCAGTATTTT.

The chain recombines TRBV10-3 with TRBJ2-7; 9 bases are shared with TRBD1. Germline V gives CDR1 ENHRY, CDR2 SYGVKD. V shed 10 bases, J shed 1 base, and the junction held 17 bases outside the gene matches. This CDR3 region has 17 residues. This CDR3 reads CASHYSTGTGNSYEQYF. The CDR3 nucleotides are TGTGCCAGCCACTACAGTACCGGGACAGGGAATTCCTACGAGCAGTACTTC.

The V gene is TRBV27, the J gene TRBJ1-2; 7 bases fit TRBD1. The CDR3 sequence is 17 residues long. CDR1 is MNHEY, CDR2 SMNVEV, per germline (reference sequence). V lost 0 bases and J lost 0; bases outside the gene matches: 7. CDR3 residues: CASSLSQGTAANYGYTF. The CDR3, as DNA: TGTGCCAGCAGTTTATCCCAGGGGACAGCAGCTAACTATGGCTACACCTTC.

This clone was recorded only once. The chain carries TRBV20-1 and TRBJ2-1; D remains unclear. Germline V gives CDR1 DFQATT, CDR2 SNEGSKA (reference sequence). V lost 3 bases, J lost 8 bases, and 20 bases lay in between. CDR3 size: 15 residues. The CDR3 coding sequence is TGCAGTGCTAGTGACAACCCCATTAGTCTGGATGAGCAGTTCTTC. It is translated as CSASDNPISLDEQFF.

This sequence joins TRBV24-1 and TRBJ2-5, with D tentatively TRBD1 (5 bases). V was clipped by 4 bases and J by 9 bases, with 17 bases between them. The CDR3 runs 14 residues. Germline values: CDR1 KGHDR, CDR2 SFDVKD. The CDR3 loop reads CATSDHQGVRAQYF. The CDR3 DNA is TGTGCCACCAGTGACCACCAGGGTGTCCGGGCCCAGTACTTC.

The CDR3 loop reads CASSQARTGIGAFF. DNA for the CDR3: TGCGCCAGCAGCCAAGCAAGGACGGGAATAGGGGCTTTCTTT. The rearrangement joins TRBV4-3 to TRBJ1-1, with D uncertain. Germline V gives CDR1 LGHNA, CDR2 YSLEER. CDR3 size: 14 residues. V lost 1 base and J 11 bases, leaving 17 bases between the germline ends.

The CDR3 protein is CASVSGDYTQYF. The CDR3 bases are TGTGCCAGCGTCAGCGGAGACTATACGCAGTATTTT. The chain is built from TRBV7-9 and TRBJ2-3, with a weak D call TRBD2 (5 bases). V was cut by 8 bases and J by 7 bases, with 13 bases left in between. CDR1 is SEHNR and CDR2 is FQNEAQ in the germline V gene (reference sequence). The CDR3 is 12 amino acids.

This clone appeared a single time. The chain is built from TRBV6-6 and TRBJ1-2; tentatively, D is TRBD1 (6 bases). The CDR3 has 15 residues. The V gene lost 2 bases and the J gene lost 4 bases, with 14 bases spanning the gap. Germline V gene data show CDR1 as MNHNY and CDR2 as SVGAGI (reference sequence). The CDR3 spells CASSYEVQGSYGYTF. The CDR3, as DNA: TGTGCCAGCAGTTACGAAGTACAGGGAAGCTATGGCTACACCTTC.

The chain joins TRBV18 to TRBJ2-1; TRBD2 might be the D (5 bases). Per germline, CDR1 KGHSH and CDR2 LQKENI. The ends were cut back, 0 bases at V and 0 bases at J, with 9 bases in the middle. The CDR3 runs to 16 residues. The CDR3 here is CASSPPSGSSYNEQFF. The CDR3 DNA follows: TGTGCCAGCTCACCACCGTCGGGGAGCTCCTACAATGAGCAGTTCTTC. Full variable domain (rest looked up from reference TRBV18 and TRBJ2-1): NAGVMQNPRHLVRRRGQEARLRCSPMKGHSHVYWYRQLPEEGLKFMVYLQKENIIDESGMPKERFSAEFPKEGPSILRIQQVVRGDSAAYFCASSPPSGSSYNEQFFGPGTRLTVL.

With regard to this clone: The same CDR3 can be traced to other DNA sequences in this sample. The V and J genes are TRBV7-9 and TRBJ2-7, with D tentatively TRBD1 (6 bases). The CDR3 spans 12 residues. Trimming removed 1 base at V and 6 bases at J, with 7 bases between. Germline V gene sequence: CDR1 SEHNR, CDR2 FQNEAQ (reference sequence). For the CDR3, the DNA is TGTGCCAGCAGCTTAGGAGGGGGCGAGCAGTACTTC. Its translation is CASSLGGGEQYF.

The J gene is TRBJ1-2, the V gene TRBV7-2; TRBD1 is a possible D gene (6 bases). V dropped 2 bases and J dropped 4 bases, with 8 bases sitting between them. Germline V gene lookup returns CDR1 SGHTA and CDR2 FQGNSA. CDR3 length: 13 residues. CDR3 amino acids: CASSLTDSYGYTF. CDR3 in DNA: TGTGCCAGCAGCTTAACGGACAGCTATGGCTACACCTTC.

The V call is TRBV6-6, the J call TRBJ2-5; tentative D call: TRBD2 (7 bases). Per the germline V gene, CDR1 is MNHNY and CDR2 is SVGAGI (reference sequence). Trimming left V 2 bases short and J 5 bases short, with 9 bases between. The CDR3 is 13 residues long. The CDR3 protein is CASSYGGAETQYF. The CDR3 DNA reads TGTGCCAGCAGTTACGGGGGGGCGGAGACCCAGTACTTC.

Here the CDR3 reads CASSKAGEITLGGYTF. CDR3 DNA sequence: TGTGCCAGCAGCAAAGCTGGGGAGATTACCTTAGGTGGCTACACCTTC. The rearrangement uses TRBV21-1 and TRBJ1-2. TRBV21-1 is a pseudogene segment. The CDR3 loop spans 16 amino acids.

This clone appeared a single time. CDR3 sequence reads: CASSGKGPTFTDTQYF. CDR3 coding DNA: TGCGCCAGCAGTGGGAAGGGGCCGACTTTCACAGATACGCAGTATTTT. The chain uses TRBV10-1 and TRBJ2-3, with D maybe TRBD1 (5 bases). The CDR3 has 16 amino acids. CDR1 and CDR2 from the germline V gene are WNHNN and SYGVQD (reference sequence). V dropped 4 bases and J dropped 2 bases, with 16 bases sitting between them.

This chain links TRBV7-2 with TRBJ2-3; 11 bases agree with TRBD2. This CDR3 is built from 15 residues. V lost 2 bases, J lost 3 bases, and 1 base stayed unmatched. The V gene's germline CDR1 is SGHTA and CDR2 FQGNSA. CDR3 protein: CASSLLAGGTDTQYF. The CDR3 DNA reads TGTGCCAGCAGCTTACTAGCGGGAGGAACAGATACGCAGTATTTT.

V gene TRBV6-5 combines with J gene TRBJ1-5; perhaps TRBD1 as D (5 bases). V lost 0 bases, J lost 7 bases, and 7 bases lay in between. Germline assignment: CDR1 MNHEY and CDR2 SVGAGI. CDR3 size: 13 residues. CDR3 coding DNA: TGTGCCAGCAGTTACTCAGGGGAACAGCCCCAGCATTTT. It is translated as CASSYSGEQPQHF.

This clone was seen a single time. The chain recombines TRBV29-1 with TRBJ2-7; 9 bases map to TRBD1. The CDR3 runs 13 residues. Trimming removed 6 bases from V and 5 bases from J; junction bases left unmatched: 8. Germline CDR1 and CDR2: SQVTM and ANQGSEA. In DNA form, the CDR3 reads TGCAGCGTCGCTGGGACAGGGTCCCACGAGCAGTACTTC. It yields the protein CSVAGTGSHEQYF.

The chain uses TRBV9 and TRBJ1-6; D gene uncertain. The CDR3 consists of 15 residues. Germline V CDR1 and CDR2: SGDLS, YYNGEE. Between the trimmed V and J ends, which lost 4 bases and 5 bases, there was a span of 13 bases. The CDR3 sequence: CASSPEDGNNSPLHF. CDR3 DNA: TGTGCCAGCAGCCCCGAAGACGGGAATAATTCACCCCTCCACTTT.

The rearrangement joins TRBV29-1 to TRBJ2-7; D not certain. The CDR3 has 14 amino acids. V was trimmed by 6 bases and J by 3 bases, leaving 18 bases between them. Germline CDR1 SQVTM, CDR2 ANQGSEA. CDR3 sequence: CSVELMIGSYEQYF. Here the CDR3 DNA reads TGCAGCGTGGAGCTTATGATAGGTAGCTACGAGCAGTACTTC.

This clone has a single count. The V gene is TRBV29-1, the J gene TRBJ1-6; the D gene is possibly TRBD1 (6 bases). This CDR3 contains 17 residues. Germline CDR1 reads SQVTM; CDR2 reads ANQGSEA. V lost 0 bases and J lost 10, with 22 bases in between. CDR3 in amino acids: CSVEDPDRQGAGSPLHF. The CDR3 nucleotides are TGCAGCGTTGAAGATCCCGACAGGCAGGGTGCAGGATCACCCCTCCACTTT.

The J gene is TRBJ2-3, the V gene TRBV4-2; 7 nucleotides align to TRBD2. Per germline, CDR1 LGHNA and CDR2 YNFKEQ. Trimming took 4 bases from V and 2 from J; bases not matched to a gene: 9. This CDR3 comprises 16 residues. DNA of the CDR3: TGTGCCAGCAGCCGCTTCGGGGGAGGGGCCACAGATACGCAGTATTTT. It encodes CASSRFGGGATDTQYF.

The chain has TRBV4-3 and TRBJ1-2; 7 bases fit TRBD1. This CDR3 is 13 amino acids long. V shed 0 bases, J shed 7 bases, and the junction held 2 bases outside the gene matches. Germline CDR1 and CDR2: LGHNA and YSLEER. The CDR3 loop is CASSQDTGAGYTF. The CDR3 nucleotides are TGCGCCAGCAGCCAAGATACAGGGGCTGGCTACACCTTC.

This chain links TRBV7-6 with TRBJ2-5; D is undetermined. CDR3 size: 17 residues. CDR1 and CDR2 (germline): SGHVS, FNYEAQ. Trimming left V 3 bases short and J 4 bases short, with 21 bases between. The CDR3 DNA follows: TGTGCCAGCAGCTTCAACTCCCAGCAATTTAGAGGAGAGACCCAGTACTTC. As protein: CASSFNSQQFRGETQYF.